The 14 T cell receptor beta chains reported below all come from one sample, sequenced in a study of Tregs in tolerant kidney transplant recipients. Profiled with immunoSEQ multiplex PCR; TCRdb holds only in-frame clones, not every one. Found here are fewer than 70,000 clones, around 83% of them singletons; the top ten hold more than 4%. The sample consisted of CD4+ T cells from blood. All receptors come from a human donor in good health.

The chain is built from TRBV9 and TRBJ1-2; D remains unclear. CDR3 length: 11 amino acids. The V end was cut by 3 bases, the J end by 3 bases, with 3 bases between. Looked up from germline, CDR1 is SGDLS and CDR2 is YYNGEE. The CDR3 here is CASSGYYGYTF. The CDR3 DNA reads as TGTGCCAGCAGCGGGTACTATGGCTACACCTTC.

This clone was counted once. V gene TRBV5-6 combines with J gene TRBJ2-2; the D is unclear. Germline V gene sequence: CDR1 SGHDT, CDR2 YYEEEE. The CDR3 spans 12 residues. The germline V and J ends were trimmed by 4 bases and 9 bases, with 10 bases remaining between them. CDR3 amino acids: CASSTLRRELFF. CDR3 nucleotides: TGTGCCAGCAGCACTCTAAGGCGGGAGCTGTTTTTT.

V is TRBV11-2 and J is TRBJ2-3; 7 positions match TRBD2. This CDR3 has 14 residues. Germline-derived CDR1 and CDR2 are SGHAT and FQNNGV. V shed 6 bases, J shed 3 bases, and the junction held 6 bases outside the gene matches. Here the CDR3 DNA reads TGTGCCAGCAGAGGTTTGCGGGGGACAGATACGCAGTATTTT. This codes for CASRGLRGTDTQYF.

The rearrangement uses TRBV11-3 and TRBJ2-5; 11 nucleotides align to TRBD2. Germline V gene lookup returns CDR1 SGHNT and CDR2 YENEEA. CDR3 length equals 15 residues. The V and J ends lost 2 bases and 7 bases, in that order; junction bases with no gene match: 6. CDR3 nucleotide sequence: TGTGCCAGCAGCTTACCCGGGACTAGCGGAGGGACCCAGTACTTC. Translated, it gives CASSLPGTSGGTQYF.

V is TRBV19 and J is TRBJ1-6; the D is unclear. V lost 4 bases, J lost 4 bases, and 11 bases lay in between. CDR3 size: 15 residues. CDR1 is LNHDA and CDR2 is SQIVND in the germline V gene (reference sequence). CDR3 loop: CASSTGPNYNSPLHF. The CDR3 region has the DNA TGTGCCAGTAGTACGGGCCCTAATTATAATTCACCCCTCCACTTT.

V and J are TRBV9 and TRBJ2-7, with TRBD1 matching over 9 bases. Trimming took 4 bases from V and 3 from J; bases not matched to a gene: 14. From germline, CDR1 is SGDLS and CDR2 YYNGEE. The CDR3 runs 17 residues. This chain's CDR3 is CASSPRPGTGINYEQYF. The CDR3 bases are TGTGCCAGCAGCCCTCGTCCCGGGACAGGGATTAACTACGAGCAGTACTTC. Based on the CDR3 plus reference TRBV9 and TRBJ2-7, the full variable domain is DSGVTQTPKHLITATGQRVTLRCSPRSGDLSVYWYQQSLDQGLQFLIQYYNGEERAKGNILERFSAQQFPDLHSELNLSSLELGDSALYFCASSPRPGTGINYEQYFGPGTRLTVT.

This clone came up a few times. V is TRBV7-2 and J is TRBJ2-1; the D gene could be TRBD1 or TRBD2 (6 bases each). V was pared by 5 bases and J by 4 bases, with 15 bases between. Germline V gene data show CDR1 as SGHTA and CDR2 as FQGNSA. The CDR3 is made up of 15 amino acids. CDR3 sequence reads: CASSRGTTTYNEQFF. The CDR3 nucleotides are TGTGCCAGCAGCCGCGGGACAACGACATACAATGAGCAGTTCTTC.

This clone was recorded a few times. The rearrangement joins TRBV25-1 to TRBJ1-6; 9 positions match TRBD1. Germline loops: CDR1 MGHDK, CDR2 SYGVNS. J gave up 10 bases and V 6 bases, and 10 bases lay outside the gene matches. There are 15 residues in the CDR3. CDR3 DNA sequence: TGTGCCAGCAGGAATACAGGGGGCTTAAACTCACCCCTCCACTTT. This translates into CASRNTGGLNSPLHF.

The V call is TRBV10-3, the J call TRBJ1-6; perhaps TRBD1 as D (6 bases). Trimming took off 6 bases at V and 7 bases at J, with 16 bases between the two ends. The CDR3 length is 15 residues. CDR1 is ENHRY, CDR2 SYGVKD, per germline. The CDR3 DNA reads as TGTGCCATCAGATTCGAAACAGGGTGGAATTCACCCCTCCACTTT. Protein product: CAIRFETGWNSPLHF.

The chain uses TRBV6-1 and TRBJ1-2; possibly TRBD1 for D (5 bases). Germline-derived CDR1 and CDR2 are MNHNS and SASEGT. The CDR3 has 12 residues. V lost 7 bases and J lost 4, with 10 bases in between. DNA of the CDR3: TGTGCCAGCACCCTGAGGGGCTATGGCTACACCTTC. Its protein is CASTLRGYGYTF.

This clone was recorded many times. The rearrangement links TRBV10-1 to TRBJ2-4, with TRBD1 as a possible D gene (6 bases). Germline lookup yields CDR1 WNHNN and CDR2 SYGVQD (reference sequence). The CDR3 loop spans 22 amino acids. V lost 7 bases to trimming and J lost 0 bases, with 34 bases between them. The CDR3 coding sequence is TGCGCCAGCATCTTCACAGGGTGTTTGGGGCCTACAAGCGCGGGAGCCAAAAACATTCAGTACTTC. It codes for CASIFTGCLGPTSAGAKNIQYF.

The CDR3 region is CASGLWLGQPHQPQHF. CDR3 in DNA: TGTGCTAGTGGTTTGTGGCTCGGACAGCCTCATCAGCCCCAGCATTTT. This sequence joins TRBV12-5 and TRBJ1-5, with D possibly matching TRBD1 (6 bases). The germline V gene has CDR1 LGHNT and CDR2 FRNRAP. Trimming shortened V by 2 bases and J by 5 bases, and 16 bases separated the two germline ends. This CDR3 is built from 16 residues.

The chain carries TRBV19 and TRBJ1-2, with D maybe TRBD1 (6 bases). This CDR3 contains 14 residues. The germline V gene has CDR1 LNHDA and CDR2 SQIVND (reference sequence). Deletions cut 0 bases from V and 7 bases from J, with 12 bases between. CDR3 sequence: CASSIDRQDGGYTF. The DNA for the CDR3 is TGTGCCAGTAGTATAGATCGACAGGACGGTGGCTACACCTTC.

The chain combines TRBV25-1 with TRBJ2-3; D is uncertain. Germline V gives CDR1 MGHDK, CDR2 SYGVNS. The CDR3 contains 14 residues. Trimming pared 2 bases from V and 6 bases from J, leaving 12 bases between. CDR3 protein: CASSESLGIDTQYF. In DNA, the CDR3 is TGTGCCAGCAGTGAAAGTCTAGGGATCGATACGCAGTATTTT.